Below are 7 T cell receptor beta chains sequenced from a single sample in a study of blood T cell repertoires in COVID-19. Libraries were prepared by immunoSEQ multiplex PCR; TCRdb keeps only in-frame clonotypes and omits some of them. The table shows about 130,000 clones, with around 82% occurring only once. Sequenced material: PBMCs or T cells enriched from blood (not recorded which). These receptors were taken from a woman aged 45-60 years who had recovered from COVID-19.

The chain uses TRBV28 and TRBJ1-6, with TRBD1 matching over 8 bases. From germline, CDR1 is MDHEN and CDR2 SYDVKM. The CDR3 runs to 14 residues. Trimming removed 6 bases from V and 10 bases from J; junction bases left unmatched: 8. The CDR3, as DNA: TGTGCCAGCAGGCCGGGACAGGTTTCCTCACCCCTCCACTTT. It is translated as CASRPGQVSSPLHF.

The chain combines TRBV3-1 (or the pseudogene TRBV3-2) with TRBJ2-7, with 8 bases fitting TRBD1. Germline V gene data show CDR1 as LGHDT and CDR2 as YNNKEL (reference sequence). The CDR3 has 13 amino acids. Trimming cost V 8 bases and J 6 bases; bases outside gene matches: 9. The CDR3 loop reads CASANGQGSEQYV. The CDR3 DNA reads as TGTGCCAGCGCGAACGGACAGGGCAGCGAGCAGTACGTC.

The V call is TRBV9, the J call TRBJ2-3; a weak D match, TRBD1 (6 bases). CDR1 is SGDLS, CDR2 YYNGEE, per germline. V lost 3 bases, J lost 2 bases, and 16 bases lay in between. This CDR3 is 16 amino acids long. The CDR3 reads CASSAHGDTPTDTQYF. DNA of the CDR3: TGTGCCAGCAGCGCGCATGGGGACACCCCCACAGATACGCAGTATTTT.

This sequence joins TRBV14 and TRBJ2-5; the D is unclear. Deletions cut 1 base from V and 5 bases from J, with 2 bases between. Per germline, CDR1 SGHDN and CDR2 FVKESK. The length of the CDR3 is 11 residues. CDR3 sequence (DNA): TGTGCCAGCAGCCAAGCGGAGACCCAGTACTTC. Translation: CASSQAETQYF. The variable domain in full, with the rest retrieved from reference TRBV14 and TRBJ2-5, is EAGVTQFPSHSVIEKGQTVTLRCDPISGHDNLYWYRRVMGKEIKFLLHFVKESKQDESGMPNNRFLAERTGGTYSTLKVQPAELEDSGVYFCASSQAETQYFGPGTRLLVL.

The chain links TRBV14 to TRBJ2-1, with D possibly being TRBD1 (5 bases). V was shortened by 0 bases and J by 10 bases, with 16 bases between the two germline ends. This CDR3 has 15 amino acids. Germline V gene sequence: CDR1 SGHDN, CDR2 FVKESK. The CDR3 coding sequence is TGTGCCAGCAGCCAAGATACCCTGAGAGCAGGGGAGCAGTTCTTC. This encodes CASSQDTLRAGEQFF.

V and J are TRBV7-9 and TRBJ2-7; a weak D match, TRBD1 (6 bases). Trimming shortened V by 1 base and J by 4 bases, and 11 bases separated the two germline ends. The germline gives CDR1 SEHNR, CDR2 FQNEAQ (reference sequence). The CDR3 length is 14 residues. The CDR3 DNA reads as TGTGCCAGCAGCTTAGTGGCAGGGGTATACGAGCAGTACTTC. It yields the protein CASSLVAGVYEQYF.

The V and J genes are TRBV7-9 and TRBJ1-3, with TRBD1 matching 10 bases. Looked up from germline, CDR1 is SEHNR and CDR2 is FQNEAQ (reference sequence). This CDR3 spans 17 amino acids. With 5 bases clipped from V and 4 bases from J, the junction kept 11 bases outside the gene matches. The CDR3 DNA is TGTGCCAGCAGCGAAGGGCTGGGACAGGGGCGCGGAAACACCATATATTTT. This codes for CASSEGLGQGRGNTIYF.